The text below deals with one TCR beta chain. This record belongs to a study of blood T cell repertoires in COVID-19. This CDR3 spans 15 amino acids. The ends lost 3 bases at V and 4 bases at J; junction bases unmatched: 4. Germline values: CDR1 SGHDT, CDR2 YYEEEE. Assay: immunoSEQ multiplex PCR; the TCRdb copy retains only in-frame clones and omits some. The data contain around 100,000 clones, more than 85% of them singletons. The sequencing sample was made of peripheral blood. This receptor was obtained from a man aged 30-40 years in a cohort sampled during active COVID-19. This chain links TRBV5-6 with TRBJ1-3; 10 nucleotides agree with TRBD1. The CDR3 is CASSWGDRGGNTIYF. CDR3 DNA sequence: TGTGCCAGCAGCTGGGGGGACAGGGGAGGAAACACCATATATTTT.